This T cell receptor beta chain was retrieved from a study of T cells in narcolepsy. Looking at the study overall: Patients with NT1 or NT2 and healthy control donors were enrolled.

J was trimmed by 8 bases and V by 3 bases; bases with no gene match: 3. Germline assignment: CDR1 SGHRS and CDR2 YFSETQ. The CDR3 runs to 15 residues. The table lists this clone with a few counts. Its antigen is currently unknown. The protocol was immunoSEQ multiplex PCR, while the TCRdb copy is restricted to in-frame clones and leaves out a portion. This sample yields roughly 20,000 clones, of which over 70% are seen a single time; about 4.4% belongs to the top ten. Broader study findings: No autoreactive T cell clone sequences appeared in some memory CD4+ repertoires. Comparing one patient's CSF and blood CD4+ clonotypes highlighted HCRT- and TRIB2-specific autoreactive clonotypes. Healthy controls reportedly lacked the autoreactive clonotypes serially found in patients' blood.

V is TRBV5-1 and J is TRBJ2-1; 15 bases are shared with TRBD2. The sequence came from a human donor in good health. Specimen: memory (CD45RA-) CD4+ T cells from blood. CDR3 sequence reads: CASSSGLAGGYEQFF. The CDR3 DNA is TGCGCCAGCAGCTCGGGACTAGCGGGGGGTTATGAGCAGTTCTTC.